This T cell receptor beta chain was sequenced during a study of T cell repertoires in cytomegalovirus infection. About the research overall: Both recently identified HLA-C-restricted and well-studied HLA-B-restricted CMV epitopes were used in the study. Matching HLA type, along with CMV infection, was indicated by public TCR beta signatures.

General study findings and limits: Dominating the ex vivo response were HLA-C-restricted CMV-specific TCR beta clonotypes. CMV carriers having the relevant HLA were flagged by cumulative public TCR beta family frequency.

This clonotype was recorded a few times. The antigen is undetermined. TCRdb analysed the reads with MiXCR anew, one entry per CDR3 protein. Of around 900,000 distinct CDR3 sequences listed, more than 25% are singletons. The input for sequencing was cultured CD8+ T cells from PBMCs, taken from culture after CMV antigen stimulation. The origin of this receptor is a human donor in good health (CMV status not recorded). Some clones in this sample may be carry-over from other donors' samples.

CDR3 protein: CASSPINPGLATHTDTQYF. CDR3 bases: TGTGCCAGCAGTCCCATCAACCCGGGACTAGCTACCCACACAGATACGCAGTATTTT. The chain links TRBV27 to TRBJ2-3; the match to TRBD2 covers 9 bases. After removal of 5 bases from V and 2 bases from J, the junction contained 17 bases not matched to a gene. The germline V gene has CDR1 MNHEY and CDR2 SMNVEV (reference sequence). This CDR3 contains 19 residues.